The 18 T cell receptor beta chains below come from one sample, sequenced in a study of T cell responses to AZD1222 COVID-19 vaccine. TCRdb keeps only in-frame clones here, not all; method: immunoSEQ multiplex PCR. The profile shows some 160,000 clones, 87% of them singletons. Material: peripheral blood, obtained 28 days after the second AZD1222 dose. The receptors shown here come from an adult who received the AZD1222 COVID-19 vaccine.

The chain uses TRBV19 and TRBJ1-5; maybe TRBD1 (5 bases). The CDR3 is 15 amino acids. Germline V gives CDR1 LNHDA, CDR2 SQIVND (reference sequence). V was shortened by 10 bases and J by 5 bases, with 21 bases between the two germline ends. The CDR3 DNA sequence: TGTGCCACCAGCACCCTTGGGGACGGACATCAGCCCCAGCATTTT. Translating it yields CATSTLGDGHQPQHF. The complete variable domain, with remaining parts taken from reference TRBV19 and TRBJ1-5, reads DGGITQSPKYLFRKEGQNVTLSCEQNLNHDAMYWYRQDPGQGLRLIYYSQIVNDFQKGDIAEGYSVSREKKESFPLTVTSAQKNPTAFYLCATSTLGDGHQPQHFGDGTRLSIL.

V gene TRBV5-4 combines with J gene TRBJ2-5; 9 bases fit TRBD1. CDR3 size: 16 residues. The germline gives CDR1 SGHNT, CDR2 YYREEE (reference sequence). Trimming at V came to 3 bases and at J to 5 bases, leaving 11 bases not matched to a gene. CDR3 residues: CASSSGQGMGWETQYF. DNA of the CDR3: TGTGCCAGCAGCTCAGGACAGGGGATGGGGTGGGAGACCCAGTACTTC.

This clone was detected a few times. This rearrangement joins TRBV5-1 to TRBJ1-6; D not resolved. CDR1 SGHRS and CDR2 YFSETQ come from the germline V gene. This CDR3 spans 15 amino acids. Trimming took 7 bases from V and 4 from J, leaving 15 bases between them. In DNA form, the CDR3 reads TGCGCCAGCTACAACCCCATCGAGTATAATTCACCCCTCCACTTT. Translation: CASYNPIEYNSPLHF. Filled out from reference TRBV5-1 and TRBJ1-6, the complete variable domain reads KAGVTQTPRYLIKTRGQQVTLSCSPISGHRSVSWYQQTPGQGLQFLFEYFSETQRNKGNFPGRFSGRQFSNSRSEMNVSTLELGDSALYLCASYNPIEYNSPLHFGNGTRLTVT.

The chain links TRBV18 to TRBJ2-5; perhaps TRBD2 as D (7 bases). The CDR3 runs to 17 residues. With 3 bases removed from V and 4 bases from J, the gap between germline ends came to 21 bases. Germline-derived CDR1 and CDR2 are KGHSH and LQKENI. CDR3 amino acids: CASSPNYGGAPRETQYF. The CDR3 DNA reads TGTGCCAGCTCACCCAATTATGGGGGGGCACCCAGAGAGACCCAGTACTTC.

CDR3 amino acids: CASTGGTGAYEQYF. DNA for the CDR3: TGTGCCAGCACCGGCGGGACAGGGGCCTACGAGCAGTACTTC. This chain uses TRBV2 with TRBJ2-7, with TRBD1 matching 10 bases. J gave up 2 bases and V 7 bases, and 5 bases lay outside the gene matches. Germline V gene lookup returns CDR1 SNHLY and CDR2 FYNNEI. The CDR3 totals 14 residues.

The J gene is TRBJ1-3, the V gene TRBV10-2; 7 positions agree with TRBD1. Germline V CDR1 and CDR2: WSHSY, SAAADI. Trimming took 8 bases from V and 0 from J; bases not matched to a gene: 7. The CDR3 spans 15 residues. CDR3 DNA sequence: TGCGCCAGCCGTACAGGGGCCTTCTCTGGAAACACCATATATTTT. Encoded protein: CASRTGAFSGNTIYF.

V usage is TRBV7-9 and J usage is TRBJ2-7, with TRBD2 matching over 8 bases. With V trimmed by 5 bases and J by 6 bases, 6 bases remained unmatched. The germline CDR1 and CDR2 sequences are SEHNR and FQNEAQ (reference sequence). The CDR3 length is 13 residues. The CDR3 loop reads CASSTGGEREQYF. The CDR3 region has the DNA TGTGCCAGCAGCACCGGGGGGGAACGCGAGCAGTACTTC. The full variable domain, with the rest looked up from reference TRBV7-9 and TRBJ2-7, is DTGVSQNPRHKITKRGQNVTFRCDPISEHNRLYWYRQTLGQGPEFLTYFQNEAQLEKSRLLSDRFSAERPKGSFSTLEIQRTEQGDSAMYLCASSTGGEREQYFGPGTRLTVT.

V usage is TRBV6-1 and J usage is TRBJ2-7; tentatively, D is TRBD2 (5 bases). From germline, CDR1 is MNHNS and CDR2 SASEGT. The CDR3 sequence is 14 residues long. Trimming removed 3 bases from V and 5 bases from J, with 14 bases in between. The CDR3, as DNA: TGTGCCAGCAGTGACAACCGGAGGTACGACGAGCAGTACTTC. Protein sequence: CASSDNRRYDEQYF.

V usage is TRBV13 and J usage is TRBJ1-1; D possibly corresponds to TRBD1 (5 bases). The CDR3 runs to 16 residues. V shed 4 bases and J shed 7 bases, with 22 bases lying between them. Germline CDR1 and CDR2: PRHDT and FYEKMQ (reference sequence). CDR3 nucleotides: TGTGCCAGCAGCTCCCCCCCGGAGCAGGGAAAACTTGAAGCTTTCTTT. Its protein product is CASSSPPEQGKLEAFF.

The CDR3 DNA is TGTGCCAGCAGCTGGGACTCCAGGCACACCGGGGAGCTGTTTTTT. Translated: CASSWDSRHTGELFF. The chain combines TRBV5-4 with TRBJ2-2, with D possibly matching TRBD2 (6 bases). Germline V gives CDR1 SGHNT, CDR2 YYREEE (reference sequence). The CDR3 covers 15 residues. The germline V and J ends were trimmed by 3 bases and 3 bases, with 12 bases remaining between them.

Only a few counts were recorded for this clone. The chain carries TRBV3-1 (or the pseudogene TRBV3-2) and TRBJ1-2; D uncertain. V was shortened by 5 bases and J by 5 bases, with 15 bases between the two germline ends. Per germline, CDR1 LGHDT and CDR2 YNNKEL (reference sequence). The CDR3 spans 14 residues. The CDR3 DNA is TGTGCCAGCAGCGCTGACGGTGGCTGGTATGGCTACACCTTC. Encoded protein: CASSADGGWYGYTF.

The rearrangement joins TRBV5-4 to TRBJ1-2, with 8 positions matching TRBD1. V gave up 2 bases and J gave up 6 bases; unmatched junction bases: 9. CDR1 is SGHNT, CDR2 YYREEE, per germline (reference sequence). CDR3 length equals 15 residues. The CDR3 DNA reads TGTGCCAGCAGCTTTAGGACAGGGTGGGGCAATGGCTACACCTTC. This translates into CASSFRTGWGNGYTF.

The genes are TRBV2 and TRBJ1-4; D ambiguous. V gave up 6 bases and J gave up 7 bases, with 9 bases separating them. Germline CDR1 and CDR2: SNHLY and FYNNEI. The length of the CDR3 is 12 residues. The CDR3 region is CASRGSVEKLFF. In DNA form, the CDR3 reads TGTGCCAGCAGGGGAAGCGTTGAAAAACTGTTTTTT.

The V gene is TRBV4-1, the J gene TRBJ2-1; 12 bases match TRBD1. The CDR3 contains 14 residues. Germline CDR1 and CDR2: MGHRA and YSYEKL. V lost 8 bases, J lost 9 bases, and 8 bases stayed unmatched. CDR3 coding DNA: TGCGCCAGCCGCGACGGGACAGGGGGCGGTGAGCAGTTCTTC. Translated, it gives CASRDGTGGGEQFF.

This chain links TRBV4-1 with TRBJ1-2; D is perhaps TRBD1 (5 bases). The CDR3 has 13 residues. The ends were cut back, 5 bases at V and 0 bases at J, with 7 bases in the middle. Looked up from germline, CDR1 is MGHRA and CDR2 is YSYEKL. CDR3 residues: CASSGGANYGYTF. The CDR3 coding sequence is TGCGCCAGCAGCGGGGGAGCTAACTATGGCTACACCTTC.

The V call is TRBV6-4, the J call TRBJ2-3; perhaps TRBD2 as D (6 bases). The CDR3 contains 14 residues. Germline CDR1 is MRHNA and CDR2 is SNTAGT. V was cut by 2 bases and J by 2 bases, with 8 bases left in between. CDR3 sequence reads: CASSDGEATDTQYF. In nucleotides, the CDR3 is TGTGCCAGCAGTGACGGGGAGGCCACAGATACGCAGTATTTT.

The chain links TRBV15 to TRBJ1-5; perhaps TRBD1 as D (6 bases). V shed 0 bases and J shed 5 bases, with 11 bases lying between them. This CDR3 has 15 residues. Germline-derived CDR1 and CDR2 are LNHNV and YYDKDF (reference sequence). The CDR3 sequence: CATSRDQTGDQPQHF. The CDR3 DNA is TGTGCCACCAGCAGAGATCAGACAGGTGATCAGCCCCAGCATTTT.

The chain employs TRBV30 and TRBJ2-5, with a possible D match to TRBD1 (7 bases). Trimming removed 4 bases from V and 7 bases from J, with 22 bases in between. The CDR3 has 15 residues. Looked up from germline, CDR1 is GTSNPN and CDR2 is SVGIG (reference sequence). The CDR3 sequence: CAWTRGRREVGTQYF. In DNA form, the CDR3 reads TGTGCCTGGACTAGGGGGCGGAGGGAGGTCGGGACCCAGTACTTC.